This record looks at one T cell receptor beta chain sequence and its context. Its antigen is not identified. The PCR ran on 60 Vbeta and 13 Jbeta primers. The table came from immunoSEQ multiplex PCR; TCRdb's copy has only in-frame clones and leaves some out. The sample lists about 120,000 clones, less than 65% occurring once. The data derive from a study of cytomegalovirus exposure and HLA in healthy donors. The germline gives CDR1 GTSNPN, CDR2 SVGIG (reference sequence). V gave up 3 bases and J gave up 0 bases, with 11 bases separating them. The CDR3 consists of 14 residues. Broader study findings: What TCR beta sequences reportedly achieved was accurate prediction of HLA-A and HLA-B alleles in most subjects.

This chain joins TRBV30 and TRBJ1-1; D remains ambiguous. The source material was PBMCs. The sequence was obtained from a man aged 40-49 years in good health and CMV-seropositive. The DNA for the CDR3 is TGTGCCTGGAGGGGAGCGGGGATGAACACTGAAGCTTTCTTT. Protein product: CAWRGAGMNTEAFF. Complete variable domain (other parts from reference TRBV30 and TRBJ1-1): SQTIHQWPATLVQPVGSPLSLECTVEGTSNPNLYWYRQAAGRGLQLLFYSVGIGQISSEVPQNLSASRPQDRQFILSSKKLLLSDSGFYLCAWRGAGMNTEAFFGQGTRLTVV.